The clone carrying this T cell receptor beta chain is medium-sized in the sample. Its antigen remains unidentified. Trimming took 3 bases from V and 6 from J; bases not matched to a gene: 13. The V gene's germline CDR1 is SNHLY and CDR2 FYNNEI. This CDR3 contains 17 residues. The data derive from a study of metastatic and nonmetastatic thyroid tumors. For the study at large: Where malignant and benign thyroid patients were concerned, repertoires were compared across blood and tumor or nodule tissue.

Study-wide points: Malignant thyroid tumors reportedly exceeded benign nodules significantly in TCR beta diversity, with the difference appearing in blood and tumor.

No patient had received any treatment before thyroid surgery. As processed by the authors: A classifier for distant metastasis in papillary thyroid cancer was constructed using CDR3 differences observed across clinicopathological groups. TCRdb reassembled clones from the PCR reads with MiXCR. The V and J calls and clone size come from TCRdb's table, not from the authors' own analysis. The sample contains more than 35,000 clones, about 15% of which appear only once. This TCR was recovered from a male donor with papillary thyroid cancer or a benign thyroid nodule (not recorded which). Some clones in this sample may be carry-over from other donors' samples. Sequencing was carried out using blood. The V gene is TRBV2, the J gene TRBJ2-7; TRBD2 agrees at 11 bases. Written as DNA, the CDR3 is TGTGCCAGCAGTGACTTGGCACTACTAGCGGGAGTGCCCGAGCAGTACTTC. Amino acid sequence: CASSDLALLAGVPEQYF. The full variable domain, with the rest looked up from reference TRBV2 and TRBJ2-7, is EPEVTQTPSHQVTQMGQEVILRCVPISNHLYFYWYRQILGQKVEFLVSFYNNEISEKSEIFDDQFSVERPDGSNFTLKIRSTKLEDSAMYFCASSDLALLAGVPEQYFGPGTRLTVT.